The present T cell receptor (beta chain) was sequenced within a study of technical replicates of blood from a handful of donors. TCRdb's table, derived via immunoSEQ multiplex PCR, lists solely in-frame clones and lacks some. The table lists approximately 95,000 clones, 85% to 95% of them singletons. Trimming removed 5 bases from V and 5 bases from J, with 16 bases in between. Germline V gene data show CDR1 as WNHNN and CDR2 as SYGVQD (reference sequence). The length of the CDR3 is 15 residues. This clonotype was sampled from a human donor in good health. The chain is built from TRBV10-1 and TRBJ2-1; TRBD2 is a possible D gene (6 bases). The sequencing sample was made of T cells isolated from PBMCs. CDR3 sequence reads: CASSLPNSGHNEQFF. DNA of the CDR3: TGCGCCAGCAGTCTCCCGAATAGCGGACACAATGAGCAGTTCTTC.